This TCR beta chain comes out of a study of T cell changes during pregnancy in multiple sclerosis. This table comes from immunoSEQ multiplex PCR, and its TCRdb copy is limited to in-frame clones, with some not included. The repertoire includes tens of thousands of clones, about 92% of them detected once, and 0.15% to 0.2% sits in the top ten. The CDR3 consists of 16 residues. The V and J ends lost 5 bases and 6 bases, in that order; junction bases with no gene match: 8. Per the germline V gene, CDR1 is SNHLY and CDR2 is FYNNEI. Sequences were derived from CD4+ T cells from peripheral blood mononuclear cells, sampled in the second trimester of pregnancy. The rearrangement joins TRBV2 to TRBJ2-3; 13 bases agree with TRBD2. This receptor was identified in a female donor with multiple sclerosis, enrolled in a pregnancy study. The CDR3 loop reads CASSPGTSGTGDTQYF. The CDR3 nucleotides read TGTGCCAGCAGTCCCGGGACTAGCGGGACAGGGGATACGCAGTATTTT.